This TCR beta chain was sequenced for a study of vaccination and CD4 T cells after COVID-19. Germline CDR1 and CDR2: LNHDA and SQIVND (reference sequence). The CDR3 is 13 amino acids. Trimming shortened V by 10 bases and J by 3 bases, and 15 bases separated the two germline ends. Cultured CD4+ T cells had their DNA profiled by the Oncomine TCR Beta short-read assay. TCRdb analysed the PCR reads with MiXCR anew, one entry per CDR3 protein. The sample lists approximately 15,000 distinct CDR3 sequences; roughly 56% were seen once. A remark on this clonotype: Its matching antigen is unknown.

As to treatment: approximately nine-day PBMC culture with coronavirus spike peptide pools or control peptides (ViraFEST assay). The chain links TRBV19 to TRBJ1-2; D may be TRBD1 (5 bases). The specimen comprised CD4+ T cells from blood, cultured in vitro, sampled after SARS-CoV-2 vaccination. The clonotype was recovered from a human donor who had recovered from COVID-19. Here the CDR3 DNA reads TGTGCCACATGGCGGGACTCGGACTATGGCTACACCTTC. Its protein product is CATWRDSDYGYTF.